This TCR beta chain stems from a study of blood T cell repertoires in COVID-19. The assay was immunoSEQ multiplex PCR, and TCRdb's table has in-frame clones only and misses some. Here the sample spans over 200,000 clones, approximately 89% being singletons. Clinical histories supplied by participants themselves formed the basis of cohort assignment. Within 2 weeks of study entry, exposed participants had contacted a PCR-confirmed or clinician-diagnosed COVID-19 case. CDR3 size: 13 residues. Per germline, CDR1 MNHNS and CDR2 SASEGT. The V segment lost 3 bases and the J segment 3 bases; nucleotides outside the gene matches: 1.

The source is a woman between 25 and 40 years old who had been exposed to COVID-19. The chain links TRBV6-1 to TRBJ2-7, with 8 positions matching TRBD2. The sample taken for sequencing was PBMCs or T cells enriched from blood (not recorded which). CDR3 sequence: CASSDGTSYEQYF. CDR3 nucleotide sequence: TGTGCCAGCAGTGACGGGACTAGCTACGAGCAGTACTTC.